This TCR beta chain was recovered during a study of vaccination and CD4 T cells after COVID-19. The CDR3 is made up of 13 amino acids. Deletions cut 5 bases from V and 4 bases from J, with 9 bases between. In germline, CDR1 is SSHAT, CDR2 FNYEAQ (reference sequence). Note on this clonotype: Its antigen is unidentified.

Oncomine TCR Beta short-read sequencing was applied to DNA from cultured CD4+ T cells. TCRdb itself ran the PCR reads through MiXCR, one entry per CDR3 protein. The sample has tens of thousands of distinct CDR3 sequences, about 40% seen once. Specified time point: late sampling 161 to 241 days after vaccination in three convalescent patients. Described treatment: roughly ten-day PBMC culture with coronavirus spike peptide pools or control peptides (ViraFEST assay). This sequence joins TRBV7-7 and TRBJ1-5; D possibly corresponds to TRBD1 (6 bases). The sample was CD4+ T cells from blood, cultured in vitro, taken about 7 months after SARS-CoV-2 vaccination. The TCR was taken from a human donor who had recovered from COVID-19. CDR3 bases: TGTGCCAGCAGCCTAGACAGGAATCAGCCCCAGCATTTT. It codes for CASSLDRNQPQHF.